The T cell receptor beta chain described here comes from a study of control samples from healthy donors and cancer patients. Here immunoSEQ multiplex PCR was the method, and the copy in TCRdb shows in-frame clones only, minus some. The sample shows around 100,000 clones, roughly 89% of them seen only once. Looked up from germline, CDR1 is LNHDA and CDR2 is SQIVND (reference sequence). Trimming shortened V by 10 bases and J by 1 base, and 13 bases separated the two germline ends. The CDR3 is made up of 13 amino acids. The chain carries TRBV19 and TRBJ1-1; D not certain. This sequence originates from a human donor in good health. The donor label of this sample is uncertain. The sequencing input was blood. CDR3 coding DNA: TGTGCCACCAGAGACACTTCGAACACTGAAGCTTTCTTT. It specifies CATRDTSNTEAFF.